These 30 T cell receptor beta chains were sequenced from one sample in a study of CD8+ T cells in alopecia areata. After isolation, RNA underwent reverse transcription to generate cDNA as the sequencing template. Only in-frame clones appear in the TCRdb table, and some are missing; sequencing was by immunoSEQ multiplex PCR. This repertoire holds roughly 120,000 clones, and none appear only once. The source material was lesional skin. The receptors come from a C3H/HeJ mouse with alopecia areata. MHC haplotype: H2-k.

As to this clone: A mismatch at residue 12 separates the TCRdb protein from the translated DNA, so the protein presented here was translated from the DNA. Gene labels here are mouse ones. The CDR3 end falls 3 residues outside the read, so it is completed with the germline J gene. The V call is TRBV1, the J call TRBJ1-3; 7 bases map to TRBD1. Per the germline V gene, CDR1 is NSQYPW and CDR2 is LRSPGD (reference sequence). Trimming removed 4 bases from V and 2 bases from J; junction bases left unmatched: 5. The CDR3 runs to 15 residues. The CDR3 is CTCSDITGAGNTLYF. The part of the CDR3 DNA that was read is TGCACCTGCAGTGACATCACAGGGGCTGGAAATACG.

This clone was detected many times. Mouse names are used for the genes. The read comes to an end 4 residues before the CDR3 does, leaving the germline J gene to fill in the end. The chain couples TRBV13-3 to TRBJ2-1; 10 bases fit TRBD2. The CDR3 contains 14 residues. From germline, CDR1 is NNHDY and CDR2 SYVADS. CDR3 protein: CASSGLGGLAEQFF. Partial CDR3 DNA: TGTGCCAGCAGTGGGCTGGGGGGGCTCGCT.

About this clone: Gene names follow the mouse nomenclature. The read ends 4 residues shy of where the CDR3 ends; the end is completed using the germline J gene. The rearrangement joins TRBV1 to TRBJ2-7; D might be TRBD2 (6 bases). Trimming took off 5 bases at V and 2 bases at J, with 7 bases between the two ends. This CDR3 spans 12 amino acids. Germline loops: CDR1 NSQYPW, CDR2 LRSPGD (reference sequence). CDR3 DNA (partial): TGCACCTGCAGTCTGGGGCCCTAT. Residues: CTCSLGPY. The entire CDR3 sequence reads CTCSLGPYEQYF.

This clone occurred many times. All gene names here are mouse names. The missing CDR3 end, 4 residues past where the read stops, is filled in from the germline J gene. The gene calls are TRBV1 and TRBJ2-1; 12 bases match TRBD2. The CDR3 runs 16 residues. The junction had 1 base not matched to a gene; V was cut back by 4 bases and J by 0 bases. The germline V gene encodes CDR1 NSQYPW and CDR2 LRSPGD (reference sequence). CDR3 DNA, as far as it was read: TGCACCTGCAGTGGGACTGGGGGGGATAACTATGCT. This translates into CTCSGTGGDNYA. The full CDR3 protein reads CTCSGTGGDNYAEQFF.

This clone was detected a few times. Gene names and germline match the mouse. Sequencing ends 4 residues short of the CDR3 end; the germline J gene provides the rest. The rearrangement links TRBV1 to TRBJ2-2; D is possibly TRBD1 (6 bases). CDR1 and CDR2 from the germline V gene are NSQYPW and LRSPGD (reference sequence). V shed 1 base and J shed 3 bases, with 9 bases lying between them. The CDR3 has 15 amino acids. The CDR3 DNA, read in part, is TGCACCTGCAGTGCAGTTCAGGGGCACACCGGG. Residues: CTCSAVQGHTG. The whole CDR3 protein reads CTCSAVQGHTGQLYF.

This clone has more than one count but fewer than ten. Genes here carry mouse names. Read data end 4 residues before the CDR3 end; the end is taken from the germline J gene. The V gene is TRBV13-3, the J gene TRBJ2-7; D perhaps matches TRBD1 (5 bases). Germline assignment: CDR1 NNHDY and CDR2 SYVADS. This CDR3 contains 14 residues. The part of the CDR3 DNA that was read is TGTGCCAGCAGTGAGGACACAAACTCTTAT. This codes for CASSEDTNSY. The whole CDR3 reads CASSEDTNSYEQYF.

About this clone itself: Genes and germline are mouse. Partial CDR3 DNA: TGCACCTGCAGTCCAACGACAGGGAAAAACACCGGG. Amino acids: CTCSPTTGKNTG. The CDR3 in its entirety is CTCSPTTGKNTGQLYF. The rearrangement links TRBV1 to TRBJ2-2; 7 nucleotides line up with TRBD1. The read terminates 4 residues before the CDR3 end, so the remaining end is supplied by the germline J gene. The CDR3 is 16 amino acids. Germline trimming cut 5 bases from V and 1 base from J; bases unmatched to any gene: 7. Germline loops: CDR1 NSQYPW, CDR2 LRSPGD (reference sequence).

This clone turned up a few times. Gene names refer to mouse genes. Sequencing ends 4 residues short of the CDR3 end; the germline J gene provides the rest. The chain uses TRBV1 and TRBJ2-2, with a weak D call TRBD1 (7 bases). The V gene lost 4 bases and the J gene lost 0 bases, with 9 bases spanning the gap. This CDR3 comprises 15 residues. Germline V gene data show CDR1 as NSQYPW and CDR2 as LRSPGD (reference sequence). CDR3 DNA, as far as it was read: TGCACCTGCAGTGTCAGGGGGGCAAACACCGGG. This codes for CTCSVRGANTG. The full CDR3 protein is CTCSVRGANTGQLYF.

As regards this clone: The genes and germline here are from mouse. The read gets to within 4 residues of the CDR3 end, and the germline J gene fills in the rest. The V gene is TRBV29, the J gene TRBJ1-1; TRBD1 matches at 11 bases. With V trimmed by 3 bases and J by 4 bases, 4 bases remained unmatched. The CDR3 spans 15 residues. Germline CDR1 reads MSHET; CDR2 reads SYDVDS. CDR3 DNA (partial): TGTGCTAGCAGTTTGTGGACAGGGGGCGGCACA. Its translation: CASSLWTGGGT. The complete CDR3 reads CASSLWTGGGTEVFF. Looking up the rest from reference TRBV29 and TRBJ1-1 gives the full variable domain: DMKVTQMPRYLIKRMGENVLLECGQDMSHETMYWYRQDPGLGLQLIYISYDVDSNSEGDIPKGYRVSRKKREHFSLILDSAKTNQTSVYFCASSLWTGGGTEVFFGKGTRLTVV.

This clone has at least ten counts. TCRdb's protein sequence differs at residue 13 from the translated DNA; the protein presented here follows the DNA. Germline and genes here are mouse. The read comes to an end 3 residues before the CDR3 does, leaving the germline J gene to fill in the end. The chain employs TRBV13-3 and TRBJ1-3; 9 bases line up with TRBD1. From germline, CDR1 is NNHDY and CDR2 SYVADS. V lost 4 bases to trimming and J lost 2 bases; unmatched junction nucleotides: 7. CDR3 length: 16 amino acids. The CDR3 sequence is CASSPLWTGAGNTLYF. CDR3 bases read: TGTGCCAGCAGTCCCCTCTGGACAGGGGCTGGAAATACG.

This clone was counted only a few times. Germline and genes: mouse. The CDR3 is cut off 4 residues early in the read; its end comes from the germline J gene. This chain uses TRBV13-3 with TRBJ2-7; D unclear. The CDR3 spans 13 residues. CDR1 is NNHDY, CDR2 SYVADS, per germline. The CDR3 bases that were read are TGTGCCAGCAGTGAAGACACACCTTAT. Residues: CASSEDTPY. The complete CDR3 protein is CASSEDTPYEQYF.

This clone has only a few counts. Gene labels here are mouse ones. CDR3 amino acids: CASSKDWGDAEQFF. CDR3 DNA, as far as it was read: TGTGCCAGCAGTAAGGACTGGGGGGACGCT. The V and J genes are TRBV19 and TRBJ2-1; 11 bases are shared with TRBD2. The read ends 4 residues shy of where the CDR3 ends; the end is completed using the germline J gene. The CDR3 loop spans 14 amino acids. Germline values: CDR1 FNHDT, CDR2 SITEND (reference sequence).

This clone has just a few counts. Mouse germline and gene names are used. The sequence runs out 4 residues before the end of the CDR3; the remainder is reconstructed from the germline J gene. V and J are TRBV13-3 and TRBJ1-2; 9 nucleotides align to TRBD1. V was pared by 2 bases and J by 3 bases, with 5 bases of the junction left unmatched. The CDR3 has 15 amino acids. The germline gives CDR1 NNHDY, CDR2 SYVADS. Incomplete CDR3 DNA: TGTGCCAGCAGTGACGACAGGGGGTCGGACTCC. Translating it yields CASSDDRGSDS. In full, the CDR3 reads CASSDDRGSDSDYTF.

Points on this clone: Gene names follow the mouse nomenclature. The missing CDR3 end, 4 residues past where the read stops, is filled in from the germline J gene. The rearrangement joins TRBV19 to TRBJ2-5; no reliable D call. Trimming stripped 4 bases from V and 0 bases from J, with 9 bases between. Per germline, CDR1 FNHDT and CDR2 SITEND (reference sequence). This CDR3 has 14 residues. Incomplete CDR3 DNA: TGTGCCAGCAGTTCAGGCCTTAACCAAGAC. It specifies CASSSGLNQD. The complete CDR3 protein is CASSSGLNQDTQYF.

To note about this clone: Gene and germline names: mouse. The read gets to within 4 residues of the CDR3 end, and the germline J gene fills in the rest. The chain couples TRBV19 to TRBJ2-7; 12 bases fit TRBD2. Germline-derived CDR1 and CDR2 are FNHDT and SITEND (reference sequence). J was trimmed by 1 base and V by 2 bases; bases with no gene match: 1. The CDR3 covers 15 residues. CDR3 amino acids: CASSIGLGGSYEQYF. CDR3 bases read: TGTGCCAGCAGTATCGGACTGGGGGGGTCCTAT.

This clone has only a few counts. Genes and germline come from the mouse. Read data end 4 residues before the CDR3 end; the end is taken from the germline J gene. The chain recombines TRBV19 with TRBJ2-1, with 10 nucleotides matching TRBD2. The CDR3 runs 14 residues. Germline CDR1 reads FNHDT; CDR2 reads SITEND (reference sequence). The covered CDR3 bases are TGTGCCAGCTTTGGACTGGGGGTCTTCGCT. Its translation: CASFGLGVFA. The CDR3 reads in full as CASFGLGVFAEQFF.

This clone was seen only a few times. Mouse names are used for the genes. The read stops 4 residues short of the end of the CDR3; the missing end is completed from the germline J gene. The chain joins TRBV1 to TRBJ2-1, with 9 bases that match TRBD1. V dropped 0 bases and J dropped 5; count of bases not matched to a gene: 5. Germline V gives CDR1 NSQYPW, CDR2 LRSPGD (reference sequence). The CDR3 totals 16 residues. The part of the CDR3 DNA that was read is TGCACCTGCAGTGCAGATCCGGGACAGGGAGATGCT. It yields the protein CTCSADPGQGDA. The full CDR3 protein reads CTCSADPGQGDAEQFF. Using reference TRBV1 and TRBJ2-1 for the parts outside the CDR3, the full variable domain is VTLLEQNPRWRLVPRGQAVNLRCILKNSQYPWMSWYQQDLQKQLQWLFTLRSPGDKEVKSLPGADYLATRVTDTELRLQVANMSQGRTLYCTCSADPGQGDAEQFFGPGTRLTVL.

Note on this clone: Mouse gene names apply. The read comes to an end 4 residues before the CDR3 does, leaving the germline J gene to fill in the end. The chain uses TRBV5 and TRBJ2-1; 11 bases map to TRBD2. J was trimmed by 3 bases and V by 4 bases; bases with no gene match: 5. There are 16 residues in the CDR3. Germline V gene lookup returns CDR1 LGHNA and CDR2 YNLKQL (reference sequence). The CDR3 here is CASSPSGLGVYAEQFF. The sequenced part of the CDR3 DNA is TGTGCCAGCAGCCCCTCGGGACTGGGGGTCTATGCT.

Comment on this clone: The gene symbols are mouse symbols. The read terminates 4 residues ahead of where the CDR3 ends, so the germline J gene completes it. This chain joins TRBV13-3 and TRBJ2-5; D is perhaps TRBD2 (6 bases). The V end lost 6 bases, the J end lost 0 bases, and 8 bases lay between the germline ends. The CDR3 extends over 13 amino acids. Looked up from germline, CDR1 is NNHDY and CDR2 is SYVADS. Incomplete CDR3 DNA: TGTGCCAGCACTGGGACTAACCAAGAC. This encodes CASTGTNQD. The complete CDR3 sequence is CASTGTNQDTQYF.

To note about this clone: Mouse names are used for the genes. The read falls 4 residues short of the CDR3 end, and the missing part is taken from the germline J gene. The V gene is TRBV17, the J gene TRBJ1-1; the D is unclear. Germline values: CDR1 MNHDT, CDR2 YYDKIL. V gave up 0 bases and J gave up 1 base, with 6 bases separating them. This CDR3 has 14 amino acids. The CDR3 region is CASSRDPKNTEVFF. Incomplete CDR3 DNA: TGTGCTAGCAGTAGAGATCCCAAAAACACA.

In regard to this clone: The gene names here belong to mouse. The missing CDR3 end, 4 residues past where the read stops, is filled in from the germline J gene. The gene calls are TRBV19 and TRBJ2-7; TRBD1 matches at 7 bases. Germline V gene data show CDR1 as FNHDT and CDR2 as SITEND (reference sequence). This CDR3 region has 13 residues. CDR3 region: CASIPDRDHEQYF. CDR3 DNA (partial): TGTGCCAGCATCCCCGACAGGGACCAT.

This clone was found a few times. Gene names follow the mouse nomenclature. The read halts 4 residues ahead of the CDR3 end, with the missing end drawn from the germline J gene. This chain connects TRBV1 to TRBJ2-3, with TRBD1 as a possible D gene (6 bases). Trimming removed 1 base at V and 0 bases at J, with 11 bases between. Germline loops: CDR1 NSQYPW, CDR2 LRSPGD (reference sequence). The CDR3 runs to 16 residues. Incomplete CDR3 DNA: TGCACCTGCAGTGCAGGGGAAGGGGGTAGTGCAGAA. Translated: CTCSAGEGGSAE. The entire CDR3 protein reads CTCSAGEGGSAETLYF.

A few counts support this clone. Germline and genes here are mouse. Read sequence stops 4 residues before the CDR3 end, and the germline J gene provides the missing end. The J gene is TRBJ2-1, the V gene TRBV16; 10 bases are a match to TRBD1. Trimming at V came to 3 bases and at J to 3 bases, leaving 2 bases not matched to a gene. Germline CDR1 SGHSA, CDR2 FRNQAP. The CDR3 runs 15 residues. The CDR3 protein is CASSLRTGGYAEQFF. Incomplete CDR3 DNA: TGTGCAAGCAGCTTGCGGACAGGGGGCTATGCT.

This clone was seen more than once but under ten times. Gene names are the mouse ones. The observed sequence ends 4 residues before the CDR3 terminus, with the missing tail filled in from the germline J gene. The chain combines TRBV1 with TRBJ1-4; 9 nucleotides agree with TRBD1. This CDR3 contains 14 residues. Germline V gene data show CDR1 as NSQYPW and CDR2 as LRSPGD (reference sequence). The DNA read from the CDR3 is TGCACCTGCAGTCCGGGACAGGGCCCCGAA. Its translation: CTCSPGQGPE. The CDR3, in full, reads CTCSPGQGPERLFF.

Concerning this clone: Gene names and germline refer to mouse. The read halts 4 residues ahead of the CDR3 end, with the missing end drawn from the germline J gene. The chain couples TRBV16 to TRBJ2-3; 12 bases line up with TRBD2. Trimming at V came to 3 bases and at J to 2 bases, leaving 6 bases not matched to a gene. Germline CDR1 is SGHSA and CDR2 is FRNQAP. The CDR3 length is 17 residues. CDR3 amino acids: CASSLTGGAQNAETLYF. The covered CDR3 bases are TGTGCAAGCAGCTTGACTGGGGGGGCGCAGAATGCAGAA.

In this sample, this clone turned up a few times. The gene symbols are mouse symbols. Incomplete CDR3 DNA: TGTGCCAGCAGTGCCCCGCTGGGGGGGAACTATGCT. This gives the protein CASSAPLGGNYA. The whole CDR3 reads CASSAPLGGNYAEQFF. This chain connects TRBV19 to TRBJ2-1; TRBD2 agrees at 9 bases. The read finishes 4 residues shy of the CDR3 end, and the germline J gene is used to complete it. CDR1 and CDR2 (germline): FNHDT, SITEND (reference sequence). The CDR3 contains 16 residues. With 4 bases clipped from V and 1 base from J, the junction kept 6 bases outside the gene matches.

This clone was detected only a few times. There is a difference at residue 11 between the TCRdb protein and the DNA translation, so the protein given here was translated from the DNA. Mouse gene names and germline throughout. The missing CDR3 end, 3 residues past where the read stops, is filled in from the germline J gene. The chain joins TRBV13-3 to TRBJ1-6, with 7 bases aligning to TRBD1. TRBJ1-6 is an open reading frame whose function is uncertain. V gave up 5 bases and J gave up 7 bases; unmatched junction bases: 6. This CDR3 is 14 amino acids long. The germline gives CDR1 NNHDY, CDR2 SYVADS. The CDR3 sequence: CASSLGQENSPLYF. The sequenced CDR3 bases are TGTGCCAGCAGCCTCGGACAGGAAAATTCGCCC.

Worth noting for this clone: Genes and germline come from the mouse. Read coverage stops 4 residues before the CDR3 terminus; the germline J gene supplies the remainder. The chain couples TRBV19 to TRBJ2-1, with TRBD2 identical over 8 bases. This CDR3 comprises 15 residues. V was pared by 2 bases and J by 4 bases, with 5 bases of the junction left unmatched. The germline gives CDR1 FNHDT, CDR2 SITEND (reference sequence). CDR3 DNA (partial): TGTGCCAGCAGTATCGGGGGGGCTCAGTATGCT. Its translation: CASSIGGAQYA. The complete CDR3 sequence is CASSIGGAQYAEQFF.

With respect to this clone: The germline and genes are mouse ones. Here the CDR3 reads CASSLDQETGGNQDTQYF. The sequenced part of the CDR3 DNA is TGTGCAAGCAGCTTAGATCAGGAGACTGGGGGTAACCAAGAC. The chain links TRBV16 to TRBJ2-5, with 9 bases aligning to TRBD2. Read sequence stops 4 residues before the CDR3 end, and the germline J gene provides the missing end. J was trimmed by 0 bases and V by 0 bases; bases with no gene match: 7. The CDR3 consists of 18 residues. The germline gives CDR1 SGHSA, CDR2 FRNQAP.

Concerning this clone itself: Gene names are the mouse ones. The CDR3 end is not reached by the read, which stops 4 residues before it; the germline J gene fills it in. V gene TRBV1 combines with J gene TRBJ2-1; D gene ambiguous. The CDR3 totals 15 residues. CDR1 NSQYPW and CDR2 LRSPGD come from the germline V gene (reference sequence). Trimming left V 1 base short and J 0 bases short, with 7 bases between. CDR3: CTCSAAQFNYAEQFF. The sequenced part of the CDR3 DNA is TGCACCTGCAGTGCAGCACAGTTTAACTATGCT.